This record concerns one T cell receptor (beta chain) sequence. Its antigen is not known. This specimen belongs to a study of cytomegalovirus exposure and HLA in healthy donors. Broader study findings: Later on, an analysis showed TCR association rates differing by HLA locus, with DRB1 the most and HLA-C the fewest.

V lost 5 bases and J lost 4; bases outside the gene matches: 11. CDR3 length: 16 amino acids. Per the germline V gene, CDR1 is SEHNR and CDR2 is FQNEAQ (reference sequence). Researchers ran the PCR with 60 Vbeta and 13 Jbeta primers. Profiled with immunoSEQ multiplex PCR; TCRdb holds only in-frame clones, not every one. The data show under 200,000 clones, 80% to 85% seen once. The rearrangement joins TRBV7-9 to TRBJ2-1, with 7 nucleotides matching TRBD2. This clonotype was obtained from a young woman in good health and CMV-seronegative. Specimen: PBMCs. This CDR3 is CASSPATSPLYNEQFF. In DNA, the CDR3 is TGTGCCAGCAGCCCGGCGACTAGCCCTTTATACAATGAGCAGTTCTTC. Full variable domain (outside the CDR3, taken from reference TRBV7-9 and TRBJ2-1): DTGVSQNPRHKITKRGQNVTFRCDPISEHNRLYWYRQTLGQGPEFLTYFQNEAQLEKSRLLSDRFSAERPKGSFSTLEIQRTEQGDSAMYLCASSPATSPLYNEQFFGPGTRLTVL.